These 31 T cell receptor beta chains came from one sample sequenced in a study of blood T cell repertoires in COVID-19. The protocol was immunoSEQ multiplex PCR, while the TCRdb copy is restricted to in-frame clones and leaves out a portion. The repertoire holds 110,000 or so clones, with 85% as singletons. Sequencing input: peripheral blood. The receptors were sampled from a man between 35 and 55 years old with acute or convalescent COVID-19.

The genes are TRBV25-1 and TRBJ2-7; tentative D call: TRBD2 (6 bases). V lost 5 bases and J lost 4, with 12 bases in between. The CDR3 length is 13 residues. Germline V gene data show CDR1 as MGHDK and CDR2 as SYGVNS. Written as DNA, the CDR3 is TGTGCCAGCAGTCTGCCGGGAGAGTACGAGCAGTACTTC. Translation gives CASSLPGEYEQYF.

The chain has TRBV19 and TRBJ2-5; TRBD1 agrees at 7 bases. The CDR3 runs to 14 residues. The germline CDR1 and CDR2 sequences are LNHDA and SQIVND (reference sequence). The ends lost 4 bases at V and 1 base at J; junction bases unmatched: 3. CDR3 sequence (DNA): TGTGCCAGTAGTACCTGGGACAGCCAAGAGACCCAGTACTTC. It specifies CASSTWDSQETQYF.

The chain uses TRBV24-1 and TRBJ2-2; 7 bases match TRBD1. The CDR3 has 13 residues. Unmatched junction bases numbered 5, after V lost 9 bases and J lost 5 bases. Germline V lookup: CDR1 KGHDR, CDR2 SFDVKD. The CDR3 nucleotides read TGTGCCACCTCCCACAGGGGTACCGGGGAGCTGTTTTTT. Its translation is CATSHRGTGELFF.

The chain carries TRBV23-1 and TRBJ1-4, with 8 bases aligning to TRBD1. TRBV23-1 is given ORF status, its function remaining uncertain. This CDR3 region has 17 residues. V was pared by 3 bases and J by 12 bases, with 18 bases of the junction left unmatched. The CDR3 loop is CASSQKPDRASIVELFF. Written as DNA, the CDR3 is TGCGCCAGCAGTCAGAAACCGGACAGGGCGTCAATTGTGGAACTGTTTTTT.

The gene calls are TRBV12-3 or TRBV12-4 and TRBJ2-7, with 7 nucleotides matching TRBD1. V was clipped by 8 bases and J by 3 bases; unmatched bases: 1. The CDR3 contains 11 residues. This CDR3 reads CASGQVYEQYF. The DNA of the CDR3 is TGTGCCAGCGGACAGGTCTACGAGCAGTACTTC.

This sequence joins TRBV3-1 (or the pseudogene TRBV3-2) and TRBJ1-4, with a possible D match to TRBD1 (6 bases). V lost 3 bases to trimming and J lost 2 bases, with 7 bases between them. The CDR3 covers 14 residues. Per the germline V gene, CDR1 is LGHDT and CDR2 is YNNKEL (reference sequence). The CDR3 loop is CASSQGATNEKLFF. The CDR3 DNA is TGTGCCAGCAGCCAGGGGGCTACTAATGAAAAACTGTTTTTT.

V gene TRBV4-3 combines with J gene TRBJ1-6; a weak D match, TRBD1 (6 bases). V dropped 0 bases and J dropped 8 bases, with 14 bases sitting between them. This CDR3 comprises 16 residues. CDR1 and CDR2 (germline): LGHNA, YSLEER. The CDR3 spells CASSQDRGAGDSPLHF. CDR3 sequence (DNA): TGCGCCAGCAGCCAAGACAGGGGCGCAGGGGATTCACCCCTCCACTTT.

This clone was counted once. J is TRBJ2-5 and V is TRBV30, with a weak D call TRBD2 (6 bases). Germline assignment: CDR1 GTSNPN and CDR2 SVGIG (reference sequence). The length of the CDR3 is 16 residues. Trimming pared 0 bases from V and 1 base from J, leaving 15 bases between. CDR3 DNA: TGTGCCTGGAGTGTAAGGTGGCTGCGGGGCCAAGAGACCCAGTACTTC. Translating it yields CAWSVRWLRGQETQYF.

The gene calls are TRBV20-1 and TRBJ2-3; D gene uncertain. CDR1 DFQATT and CDR2 SNEGSKA come from the germline V gene (reference sequence). The germline V and J ends were trimmed by 6 bases and 6 bases, with 7 bases remaining between them. This CDR3 has 10 residues. DNA for the CDR3: TGCAGTGCAGGAGAGGATACGCAGTATTTT. Translation gives CSAGEDTQYF.

The chain employs TRBV5-1 and TRBJ1-1; tentatively, D is TRBD1 (6 bases). V lost 5 bases and J lost 0, with 11 bases in between. The germline CDR1 and CDR2 sequences are SGHRS and YFSETQ. The CDR3 totals 14 residues. The CDR3 sequence is CASSSDRMNTEAFF. CDR3 DNA sequence: TGCGCCAGCAGTTCGGACAGAATGAACACTGAAGCTTTCTTT.

This chain connects TRBV5-4 to TRBJ2-2; D is possibly TRBD1 (6 bases). Germline V gene sequence: CDR1 SGHNT, CDR2 YYREEE (reference sequence). This CDR3 contains 15 residues. The germline V and J ends were trimmed by 5 bases and 0 bases, with 11 bases remaining between them. Written as DNA, the CDR3 is TGTGCCAGCAGAGGACAGTTCGCGAACACCGGGGAGCTGTTTTTT. As protein: CASRGQFANTGELFF.

The V gene is TRBV24-1, the J gene TRBJ2-1, with 11 nucleotides matching TRBD2. The CDR3 loop spans 17 amino acids. The junction had 4 bases not matched to a gene; V was cut back by 1 base and J by 3 bases. CDR1 KGHDR and CDR2 SFDVKD come from the germline V gene. The CDR3 bases are TGTGCCACCAGTGATTTTGGGACTAGCGGAAACTACAATGAGCAGTTCTTC. Residues: CATSDFGTSGNYNEQFF.

This clone appeared once. This chain uses TRBV5-1 with TRBJ1-2, with 9 bases that match TRBD1. Germline CDR1 and CDR2: SGHRS and YFSETQ. Trimming at V came to 4 bases and at J to 4 bases, leaving 8 bases not matched to a gene. The length of the CDR3 is 15 residues. The CDR3 region is CASSITGGDPYGYTF. DNA for the CDR3: TGCGCCAGCAGCATTACAGGGGGCGATCCCTATGGCTACACCTTC.

The table lists this clone with a few counts. The chain is built from TRBV5-1 and TRBJ2-3; 9 bases are shared with TRBD1. The CDR3 contains 15 residues. Germline V gives CDR1 SGHRS, CDR2 YFSETQ. J was trimmed by 3 bases and V by 4 bases; bases with no gene match: 6. The chain's CDR3 is CASSTGQGFTDTQYF. The CDR3 nucleotides are TGCGCCAGCAGCACCGGACAGGGGTTTACAGATACGCAGTATTTT.

V and J are TRBV2 and TRBJ2-7; 11 bases align to TRBD2. Germline lookup yields CDR1 SNHLY and CDR2 FYNNEI. The CDR3 is 16 amino acids. The V segment lost 6 bases and the J segment 2 bases; nucleotides outside the gene matches: 9. CDR3 sequence: CASSRTRTSGPYEQYF. The CDR3 bases are TGTGCCAGCAGCCGCACTCGGACTAGCGGGCCCTACGAGCAGTACTTC.

This clone has just one count. This rearrangement joins TRBV11-2 to TRBJ2-5; no reliable D call. Trimming pared 3 bases from V and 1 base from J, leaving 9 bases between. The CDR3 is 14 residues long. The germline gives CDR1 SGHAT, CDR2 FQNNGV. CDR3 sequence: CASSFTRAQETQYF. DNA of the CDR3: TGTGCCAGCAGCTTCACCCGAGCCCAAGAGACCCAGTACTTC.

The table lists this clone with a count of one. DNA for the CDR3: TGTGCCAGCAGCCCGGCTACGGGGTCAGTCCACCAGCCCCAGCATTTT. Its translation: CASSPATGSVHQPQHF. V is TRBV7-2 and J is TRBJ1-5; D is ambiguous. V shed 5 bases and J shed 7 bases, with 21 bases lying between them. This CDR3 region has 16 residues. Germline V gene data show CDR1 as SGHTA and CDR2 as FQGNSA.

The chain recombines TRBV29-1 with TRBJ2-7; TRBD1 aligns across 7 bases. CDR1 and CDR2 (germline): SQVTM, ANQGSEA. The ends lost 4 bases at V and 2 bases at J; junction bases unmatched: 5. The CDR3 totals 13 residues. The CDR3 DNA reads as TGCAGCGTTGTAGGGCAGGGGGCCTACGAGCAGTACTTC. This codes for CSVVGQGAYEQYF.

The chain has TRBV19 and TRBJ1-2; 12 nucleotides agree with TRBD1. V lost 7 bases to trimming and J lost 4 bases; unmatched junction nucleotides: 7. This CDR3 contains 15 residues. Germline assignment: CDR1 LNHDA and CDR2 SQIVND (reference sequence). This CDR3 reads CASTDGTGGLYGYTF. CDR3 DNA sequence: TGTGCCAGTACCGACGGGACAGGGGGCCTCTATGGCTACACCTTC.

The chain is built from TRBV21-1 and TRBJ1-4. TRBV21-1 is shown as a pseudogene. This CDR3 spans 17 amino acids. Written as DNA, the CDR3 is TGTGCCAGCAGCAAAGTTGGGGGGGGACCCACTAATGAAAAACTGTTTTTT. Translating it yields CASSKVGGGPTNEKLFF.

This chain connects TRBV5-1 to TRBJ2-2; tentative D call: TRBD1 (6 bases). Germline loops: CDR1 SGHRS, CDR2 YFSETQ. This CDR3 contains 16 residues. The V gene lost 2 bases and the J gene lost 1 base, with 12 bases spanning the gap. The DNA of the CDR3 is TGCGCCAGCAGCTTTCAGGGGAACCTGAACACCGGGGAGCTGTTTTTT. It is translated as CASSFQGNLNTGELFF.

This clone showed up just once. CDR3 coding DNA: TGTGCCAGCAGTGAACCACTACCGGGACAGGGTTCGTACTTC. This translates into CASSEPLPGQGSYF. This chain connects TRBV6-1 to TRBJ2-5; TRBD1 matches 9 bases. Germline V gene sequence: CDR1 MNHNS, CDR2 SASEGT. The CDR3 runs to 14 residues. Trimming removed 2 bases from V and 13 bases from J; junction bases left unmatched: 11.

The rearrangement joins TRBV7-2 to TRBJ1-2; unclear D gene. Germline CDR1 and CDR2: SGHTA and FQGNSA. V was shortened by 1 base and J by 0 bases, with 6 bases between the two germline ends. This CDR3 has 14 residues. The CDR3 reads CASSLDSTNYGYTF. CDR3 nucleotide sequence: TGTGCCAGCAGCTTAGACAGCACTAACTATGGCTACACCTTC.

The rearrangement joins TRBV18 to TRBJ1-2, with a tentative D call TRBD1 (5 bases). Trimming stripped 0 bases from V and 7 bases from J, with 15 bases between. Germline CDR1 is KGHSH and CDR2 is LQKENI. This CDR3 region has 15 residues. This chain's CDR3 is CASSPPVAGTSGYTF. CDR3 nucleotides: TGTGCCAGCTCACCACCGGTCGCGGGGACGAGTGGCTACACCTTC.

The J gene is TRBJ2-7, the V gene TRBV7-3; 15 nucleotides agree with TRBD2. The junction had 8 bases not matched to a gene; V was cut back by 0 bases and J by 8 bases. Looked up from germline, CDR1 is SGHTA and CDR2 is FQGTGA. The CDR3 length is 17 residues. The CDR3 region has the DNA TGTGCCAGCAGCTTAACGGGGACTAGCGGGGGGTCTCAGAAGCAGTACTTC. The encoded protein is CASSLTGTSGGSQKQYF.

The chain has TRBV19 and TRBJ1-5; perhaps TRBD1 as D (5 bases). Trimming left V 3 bases short and J 7 bases short, with 7 bases between. The CDR3 contains 12 residues. From germline, CDR1 is LNHDA and CDR2 SQIVND (reference sequence). The CDR3 region has the DNA TGTGCCAGTAGTATCGGACACCAGCCCCAGCATTTT. Translated: CASSIGHQPQHF.

Turning to this clone: It is unclear where the CDR3 begins or ends on the DNA, so no DNA is shown, and the CDR3 is as TCRdb lists it. V is TRBV5-5 and J is TRBJ1-1; the D segment call TRBD1 is taken from the table without a DNA check. Germline CDR1 reads SGHKS; CDR2 reads YYEKEE (reference sequence). The CDR3 is 14 amino acids long, termini counted. CDR3: CASSLVSLDREAFF.

As concerns this clone: The conserved closing phenylalanine or tryptophan is absent in this CDR3, likely reflecting a read error. No DNA is shown, since the ends of the CDR3 on it are uncertain; the CDR3 is the one TCRdb lists. This chain uses TRBV12-3 or TRBV12-4 with TRBJ1-1; TRBD1 is the table's D call and was not checked against the DNA. The CDR3 contains 12 residues when both ends are counted. The CDR3 spells CASSRDRGRFGL.

The chain has TRBV11-1 and TRBJ2-7; 9 nucleotides line up with TRBD1. From germline, CDR1 is SGHAT and CDR2 FQDESV (reference sequence). The CDR3 covers 14 residues. V shed 5 bases and J 4 bases; nucleotides not matched to a gene: 6. The CDR3 bases are TGTGCCAGCAGCCCCACAGGGGGCGGGTACGAGCAGTACTTC. Its protein product is CASSPTGGGYEQYF.

This chain joins TRBV24-1 and TRBJ2-7, with D perhaps matching TRBD2 (6 bases). This CDR3 has 12 amino acids. Deletions cut 5 bases from V and 6 bases from J, with 10 bases between. In germline, CDR1 is KGHDR, CDR2 SFDVKD. The CDR3: CATSGISGEQYF. The CDR3 nucleotides read TGTGCCACCAGTGGCATTAGCGGCGAGCAGTACTTC.

This sequence joins TRBV24-1 and TRBJ2-3, with a weak D call TRBD2 (5 bases). The CDR3 covers 13 residues. From germline, CDR1 is KGHDR and CDR2 SFDVKD. Trimming removed 8 bases at V and 2 bases at J, with 10 bases between. The CDR3 loop reads CATMTTHTDTQYF. The DNA of the CDR3 is TGTGCCACCATGACTACCCACACAGATACGCAGTATTTT.